This TCR beta chain was captured in a study of T-cell reconstitution after alpha-beta-depleted transplantation in children. Germline loops: CDR1 MNHEY, CDR2 SMNVEV (reference sequence). V shed 8 bases and J shed 0 bases, with 8 bases lying between them. The CDR3 contains 13 residues. The TCRbeta library incorporated unique molecular identifiers. TCRdb passed the PCR reads through MiXCR, listing each CDR3 protein once. In the table there are almost 400,000 distinct CDR3 sequences, around 21% of which are singletons. This chain uses TRBV27 with TRBJ2-4; D is unresolved. The specimen comprised PBMCs from the stem cell graft donor, sampled from the stem cell graft. The clonotype originates from a human donor who donated a stem cell graft to a child with acute myeloid leukemia. This CDR3 is CASQPVAKNIQYF. As DNA, the CDR3 is TGTGCCAGCCAGCCCGTAGCCAAAAACATTCAGTACTTC.